The 32 T cell receptor beta chains presented below share a single source sample, sequenced in a study of early T cells in non-severe SARS-CoV-2 infection listed by TCRdb under 2021. The method was 5' RACE. Instrument used: NextSeq 500. TCRdb reanalyzed the raw reads on its own, using fastp at Q25 for trimming and MiXCR for clone calling, and kept in-frame beta chains. Each record represents a unique CDR3 protein, reported with the most common genes and DNA among its rows. Present in this sample are about 130,000 distinct CDR3 sequences, 15% of which were seen just once. Just over 20% of the sample is in the top ten clones. The sequencing sample was made of whole blood. The receptors shown here come from an adult who was a healthcare worker with PCR-confirmed SARS-CoV-2 infection or an uninfected control (not recorded which).

This clonotype was seen more than once but under ten times. V gene TRBV2 combines with J gene TRBJ1-2, with 9 bases fitting TRBD1. J gave up 4 bases and V 6 bases, and 6 bases lay outside the gene matches. The length of the CDR3 is 14 residues. Germline V gives CDR1 SNHLY, CDR2 FYNNEI. The CDR3 sequence is CASRNTGGVYGYTF. The CDR3 region has the DNA TGTGCCAGCAGGAATACAGGGGGCGTCTATGGCTACACCTTC. Based on the CDR3 plus reference TRBV2 and TRBJ1-2, the full variable domain is EPEVTQTPSHQVTQMGQEVILRCVPISNHLYFYWYRQILGQKVEFLVSFYNNEISEKSEIFDDQFSVERPDGSNFTLKIRSTKLEDSAMYFCASRNTGGVYGYTFGSGTRLTVV.

This clonotype came up a few times. The rearrangement joins TRBV30 to TRBJ2-3; 10 bases are shared with TRBD1. Germline CDR1 reads GTSNPN; CDR2 reads SVGIG (reference sequence). This CDR3 region has 15 residues. With 5 bases clipped from V and 0 bases from J, the junction kept 5 bases outside the gene matches. For the CDR3, the DNA is TGTGCCTGGTCCGGGACAGGGGCTAGCACAGATACGCAGTATTTT. Amino acid sequence: CAWSGTGASTDTQYF.

The chain has TRBV18 and TRBJ2-1; either TRBD1 or TRBD2 may supply D (5 bases each). Germline V CDR1 and CDR2: KGHSH, LQKENI. The CDR3 totals 13 residues. V lost 5 bases to trimming and J lost 12 bases, with 17 bases between them. CDR3 sequence (DNA): TGTGCCAGCTCAATGGGACCTAAACGATGGCAGTTCTTC. It encodes CASSMGPKRWQFF. The full variable domain, with the rest looked up from reference TRBV18 and TRBJ2-1, is NAGVMQNPRHLVRRRGQEARLRCSPMKGHSHVYWYRQLPEEGLKFMVYLQKENIIDESGMPKERFSAEFPKEGPSILRIQQVVRGDSAAYFCASSMGPKRWQFFGPGTRLTVL.

This clonotype was recorded a few times. The CDR3 sequence is CASSPTESNQPQHF. DNA for the CDR3: TGTGCCAGCTCACCGACAGAGTCTAATCAGCCCCAGCATTTT. The genes are TRBV18 and TRBJ1-5, with a tentative D call TRBD1 (5 bases). This CDR3 comprises 14 residues. CDR1 is KGHSH and CDR2 is LQKENI in the germline V gene. The ends were cut back, 3 bases at V and 4 bases at J, with 10 bases in the middle.

This clonotype has a handful of counts. The CDR3 DNA sequence: TGTGCCAGCAGTGAATCAGGCACCGGGGAGCTGTTTTTT. Its protein is CASSESGTGELFF. The chain carries TRBV6-1 and TRBJ2-2, with no clear D. The V gene's germline CDR1 is MNHNS and CDR2 SASEGT. V lost 2 bases to trimming and J lost 4 bases, with 5 bases between them. This CDR3 is 13 amino acids long.

V and J are TRBV2 and TRBJ2-2; the match to TRBD2 covers 7 bases. V was clipped by 4 bases and J by 1 base; unmatched bases: 3. CDR3 size: 15 residues. Germline values: CDR1 SNHLY, CDR2 FYNNEI. The CDR3 spells CASSASGLNTGELFF. The CDR3 DNA follows: TGTGCCAGCAGTGCTAGCGGACTGAACACCGGGGAGCTGTTTTTT.

The chain links TRBV6-5 to TRBJ2-5; 7 bases align to TRBD1. This CDR3 contains 14 residues. CDR1 is MNHEY, CDR2 SVGAGI, per germline. Trimming cost V 6 bases and J 2 bases; bases outside gene matches: 6. CDR3 sequence (DNA): TGTGCCAGCAGCCAAACGGGACAGCAAGAGACCCAGTACTTC. It is translated as CASSQTGQQETQYF.

This clonotype was counted between two and nine times. The chain links TRBV5-5 to TRBJ2-5; the D call may be TRBD1 or TRBD2 (5 bases each). Deletions cut 4 bases from V and 4 bases from J, with 20 bases between. The CDR3 is 16 amino acids. Germline V gene data show CDR1 as SGHKS and CDR2 as YYEKEE (reference sequence). The DNA of the CDR3 is TGTGCCAGCAGCCCTCCTGAGGGGATCCGGGGAGAGACCCAGTACTTC. It codes for CASSPPEGIRGETQYF. The whole variable domain, remainder taken from reference TRBV5-5 and TRBJ2-5, is DAGVTQSPTHLIKTRGQQVTLRCSPISGHKSVSWYQQVLGQGPQFIFQYYEKEERGRGNFPDRFSARQFPNYSSELNVNALLLGDSALYLCASSPPEGIRGETQYFGPGTRLLVL.

This clonotype was recorded once. The chain recombines TRBV5-5 with TRBJ2-7; D might be TRBD1 (5 bases). The CDR3 extends over 16 amino acids. V lost 4 bases and J lost 0, with 17 bases in between. Germline CDR1 and CDR2: SGHKS and YYEKEE (reference sequence). CDR3 nucleotides: TGTGCCAGCAGCCCGTATCAGGGCCTGACCTCCTACGAGCAGTACTTC. It translates to CASSPYQGLTSYEQYF.

This clonotype was observed a handful of times. The gene calls are TRBV7-8 and TRBJ1-5; D is possibly TRBD1 (5 bases). Germline V gene lookup returns CDR1 SGHVS and CDR2 FQNEAQ. The CDR3 length is 17 residues. V was shortened by 3 bases and J by 7 bases, with 22 bases between the two germline ends. Written as DNA, the CDR3 is TGTGCCAGCAGCTTGTTCCGGGACCTCCTTGCGGGGCAGCCCCAGCATTTT. This translates into CASSLFRDLLAGQPQHF.

This clonotype was counted a few times. The rearrangement uses TRBV6-5 and TRBJ2-1; the D gene is possibly TRBD2 (6 bases). From germline, CDR1 is MNHEY and CDR2 SVGAGI. CDR3 length: 12 residues. CDR3 region: CGTRTINDEQFF. The CDR3 bases are TGTGGGACGCGGACTATTAACGATGAGCAGTTCTTC.

This chain links TRBV27 with TRBJ1-1; TRBD1 agrees at 7 bases. V was pared by 6 bases and J by 4 bases, with 11 bases of the junction left unmatched. The CDR3 extends over 15 amino acids. Per the germline V gene, CDR1 is MNHEY and CDR2 is SMNVEV (reference sequence). The CDR3: CASSSGRGGFTEAFF. The CDR3 DNA sequence: TGTGCCAGCAGCTCAGGGAGAGGGGGCTTCACTGAAGCTTTCTTT.

The chain employs TRBV11-2 and TRBJ2-1, with D unclear. V gave up 0 bases and J gave up 8 bases, with 5 bases separating them. This CDR3 has 12 amino acids. Germline values: CDR1 SGHAT, CDR2 FQNNGV. CDR3: CASSLDQHEQFF. The CDR3 bases are TGTGCCAGCAGCTTAGATCAGCATGAGCAGTTCTTC.

This rearrangement joins TRBV20-1 to TRBJ2-7; no reliable D call. CDR3 length: 11 residues. Germline CDR1 is DFQATT and CDR2 is SNEGSKA (reference sequence). V lost 6 bases to trimming and J lost 3 bases, with 9 bases between them. This CDR3 reads CSASTNYEQYF. CDR3 sequence (DNA): TGCAGTGCCTCTACCAACTACGAGCAGTACTTC.

The V gene is TRBV2, the J gene TRBJ1-5; no firm D call. Germline CDR1 is SNHLY and CDR2 is FYNNEI. Trimming took off 1 base at V and 5 bases at J, with 12 bases between the two ends. The CDR3 totals 15 residues. The CDR3 protein is CASSEEAIGDQPQHF. In nucleotides, the CDR3 is TGTGCCAGCAGTGAAGAGGCCATAGGAGATCAGCCCCAGCATTTT.

This clonotype was detected many times. The chain couples TRBV11-2 to TRBJ2-1; D may be TRBD2 (5 bases). V was trimmed by 4 bases and J by 0 bases, leaving 16 bases between them. Per the germline V gene, CDR1 is SGHAT and CDR2 is FQNNGV. CDR3 size: 17 residues. CDR3 sequence reads: CASSSYRRGSSYNEQFF. The CDR3 coding sequence is TGTGCCAGCAGCTCTTACCGACGGGGAAGCTCCTACAATGAGCAGTTCTTC.

V and J are TRBV4-1 and TRBJ2-1, with 9 bases aligning to TRBD1. Germline V gene sequence: CDR1 MGHRA, CDR2 YSYEKL. V lost 2 bases and J lost 7; bases outside the gene matches: 12. This CDR3 has 17 residues. The DNA of the CDR3 is TGCGCCAGCAGCCAACCTAAGGACAGGGGAAGGTGGAATGAGCAGTTCTTC. This translates into CASSQPKDRGRWNEQFF.

This clonotype was counted only a few times. This chain uses TRBV15 with TRBJ2-3, with D possibly called TRBD1 or TRBD2 (6 bases each). The CDR3 spans 17 residues. V lost 5 bases, J lost 0 bases, and 18 bases lay in between. CDR1 is LNHNV and CDR2 is YYDKDF in the germline V gene (reference sequence). The CDR3 DNA sequence: TGTGCCACCAGCGCCCGAAACGGGGGCCCTAGCACAGATACGCAGTATTTT. Its protein product is CATSARNGGPSTDTQYF. The full variable domain, its missing parts supplied by reference TRBV15 and TRBJ2-3, is DAMVIQNPRYQVTQFGKPVTLSCSQTLNHNVMYWYQQKSSQAPKLLFHYYDKDFNNEADTPDNFQSRRPNTSFCFLDIRSPGLGDTAMYLCATSARNGGPSTDTQYFGPGTRLTVL.

This clonotype was recorded a few times. This chain joins TRBV29-1 and TRBJ1-6, with a possible D match to TRBD1 (5 bases). The CDR3 length is 13 residues. V was cut by 0 bases and J by 7 bases, with 7 bases left in between. Per germline, CDR1 SQVTM and CDR2 ANQGSEA. The CDR3 sequence: CSVEDGTNSPLHF. The CDR3 coding sequence is TGCAGCGTTGAAGACGGGACCAATTCACCCCTCCACTTT.

This clonotype was counted only a few times. The CDR3 nucleotides read TGTGCCAGCAGCCTAACCGACTTTTCCACCGGGGAGCTGTTTTTT. This gives the protein CASSLTDFSTGELFF. V is TRBV11-1 and J is TRBJ2-2; D remains ambiguous. The CDR3 length is 15 residues. Per the germline V gene, CDR1 is SGHAT and CDR2 is FQDESV (reference sequence). Trimming pared 5 bases from V and 4 bases from J, leaving 14 bases between.

This clonotype was detected a few times. V gene TRBV10-2 combines with J gene TRBJ2-7; no firm D call. Germline assignment: CDR1 WSHSY and CDR2 SAAADI. Trimming took 7 bases from V and 0 from J, leaving 16 bases between them. There are 15 residues in the CDR3. The CDR3 protein is CASTRTDGPSYEQYF. For the CDR3, the DNA is TGCGCCAGCACCAGAACGGACGGACCCTCCTACGAGCAGTACTTC.

This clonotype has ten or more counts. V is TRBV29-1 and J is TRBJ1-2, with unresolved D. V gave up 4 bases and J gave up 7 bases, with 4 bases separating them. Germline V gene data show CDR1 as SQVTM and CDR2 as ANQGSEA. This CDR3 is 9 amino acids long. Here the CDR3 reads CSVVPGYTF. For the CDR3, the DNA is TGCAGCGTTGTTCCTGGCTACACCTTC.

There are many counts of this clonotype. This sequence joins TRBV20-1 and TRBJ1-5; D gene uncertain. This CDR3 region has 15 residues. Germline V gene lookup returns CDR1 DFQATT and CDR2 SNEGSKA (reference sequence). Trimming left V 3 bases short and J 4 bases short, with 16 bases between. The CDR3: CSARTFGVGNQPQHF. CDR3 coding DNA: TGCAGTGCTAGGACGTTTGGGGTTGGAAATCAGCCCCAGCATTTT.

The CDR3, as DNA: TGTGCCAGCAGCTCAGGGGCCTATGGCTACACCTTC. Translation gives CASSSGAYGYTF. The V and J genes are TRBV12-3 or TRBV12-4 and TRBJ1-2; tentatively, D is TRBD1 (6 bases). Between the trimmed V and J ends, which lost 6 bases and 4 bases, there was a span of 9 bases. The CDR3 contains 12 residues.

A word on this clonotype: A much larger clone differs by one base, so this may be a read error. The rearrangement joins TRBV9 to TRBJ2-1; D might be TRBD1 (7 bases). Per the germline V gene, CDR1 is SGDLS and CDR2 is YYNGEE. The CDR3 totals 14 residues. CDR3 sequence (DNA): TGTGCCAACAGCACCAGGGGGGACTACAATGAGCAGTTCTTC. Its translation: CANSTRGDYNEQFF.

The chain uses TRBV29-1 and TRBJ1-1; tentatively, D is TRBD1 (5 bases). CDR3 length: 12 amino acids. Germline V gene lookup returns CDR1 SQVTM and CDR2 ANQGSEA. V was trimmed by 4 bases and J by 1 base, leaving 7 bases between them. CDR3 bases: TGCAGCGTTGGGGGGAAGAACACTGAAGCTTTCTTT. This sequence encodes CSVGGKNTEAFF.

This clonotype was counted between two and nine times. The chain recombines TRBV30 with TRBJ1-5; 9 bases agree with TRBD1. This CDR3 region has 15 residues. Germline V CDR1 and CDR2: GTSNPN, SVGIG (reference sequence). Losses at the gene ends were 2 bases for V and 6 bases for J; bases not matched to a gene: 8. The CDR3 spells CAWSSGQGETQPQHF. The CDR3 DNA is TGTGCCTGGAGTTCGGGACAGGGTGAGACTCAGCCCCAGCATTTT.

J is TRBJ2-3 and V is TRBV2, with unresolved D. Trimming removed 8 bases at V and 4 bases at J, with 7 bases between. The CDR3 runs to 11 residues. Germline lookup yields CDR1 SNHLY and CDR2 FYNNEI. CDR3 amino acids: CASGTADTQYF. For the CDR3, the DNA is TGTGCCAGCGGCACTGCAGATACGCAGTATTTT.

The chain has TRBV29-1 and TRBJ2-1; maybe TRBD2 (6 bases). Per the germline V gene, CDR1 is SQVTM and CDR2 is ANQGSEA. The V end lost 4 bases, the J end lost 6 bases, and 10 bases lay between the germline ends. The length of the CDR3 is 12 residues. CDR3 nucleotide sequence: TGCAGCGTTGTTGTGGGGGGCAATGAGCAGTTCTTC. Its translation is CSVVVGGNEQFF.

There are a few counts of this clonotype. V usage is TRBV27 and J usage is TRBJ1-1; D remains unclear. The CDR3 loop spans 13 amino acids. The germline V gene encodes CDR1 MNHEY and CDR2 SMNVEV (reference sequence). Trimming removed 4 bases from V and 1 base from J, with 7 bases in between. The CDR3 reads CASSSHGNTEAFF. CDR3 DNA sequence: TGTGCCAGCAGTTCTCATGGGAACACTGAAGCTTTCTTT.

The chain employs TRBV6-6 and TRBJ2-3; tentatively, D is TRBD2 (5 bases). Trimming stripped 2 bases from V and 4 bases from J, with 16 bases between. Germline values: CDR1 MNHNY, CDR2 SVGAGI (reference sequence). The CDR3 covers 16 residues. In DNA, the CDR3 is TGTGCCAGCAGTTACCCACCCCGGGCCGGGGCAGATACGCAGTATTTT. This codes for CASSYPPRAGADTQYF.

This clonotype was counted ten times or more. The chain employs TRBV12-3 or TRBV12-4 and TRBJ1-1, with unresolved D. CDR3 size: 16 residues. The V gene lost 4 bases and the J gene lost 0 bases, with 15 bases spanning the gap. The CDR3 coding sequence is TGTGCCAGCAGTTCCTTCCTGTCAACTATGAACACTGAAGCTTTCTTT. It codes for CASSSFLSTMNTEAFF.